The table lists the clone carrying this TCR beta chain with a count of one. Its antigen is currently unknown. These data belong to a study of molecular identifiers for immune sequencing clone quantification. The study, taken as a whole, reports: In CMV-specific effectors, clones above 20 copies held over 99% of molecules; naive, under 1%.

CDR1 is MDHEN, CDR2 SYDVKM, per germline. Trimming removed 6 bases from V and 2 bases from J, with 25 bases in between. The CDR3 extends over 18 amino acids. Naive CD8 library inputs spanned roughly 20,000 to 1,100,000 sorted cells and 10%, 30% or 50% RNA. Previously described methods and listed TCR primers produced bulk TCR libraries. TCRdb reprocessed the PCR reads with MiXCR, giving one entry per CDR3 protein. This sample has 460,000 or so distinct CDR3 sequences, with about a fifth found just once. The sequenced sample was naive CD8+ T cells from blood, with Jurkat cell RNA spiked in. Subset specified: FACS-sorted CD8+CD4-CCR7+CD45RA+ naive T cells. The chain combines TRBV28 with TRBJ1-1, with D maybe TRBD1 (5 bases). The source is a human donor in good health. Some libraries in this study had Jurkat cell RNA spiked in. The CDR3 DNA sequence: TGTGCCAGCAGCCTCCCCCTACCCAGGTCCGGGGGTAACACTGAAGCTTTCTTT. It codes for CASSLPLPRSGGNTEAFF.